These T cell receptor beta chains were read from a single sample in a study of graft-versus-host responses after intestinal transplantation. Data came from immunoSEQ multiplex PCR; TCRdb stores just in-frame clones and leaves some out. The data show a few thousand clones, 60% to 75% seen once. This specimen was ileum tissue, taken 105 days after intestinal transplantation. The receptor set was obtained from a human patient who received an intestinal transplant, so some T cells may come from the graft donor. The CDR3 runs from the conserved cysteine through the conserved F or W. Fields, in order: V gene, D gene, J gene, clone size, CDR3 protein, CDR3 DNA. The D gene is left open where the match is weak. Clone size is given for some rows only: seen once, a few or many times, or a class if the clone is expanded.

v_call: TRBV27; d_call: TRBD2; j_call: TRBJ2-3; clone_size: -; cdr3_aa: CASSLLAGSTDTQYF; cdr3_nt: TGTGCCAGCAGTTTACTAGCGGGAAGCACAGATACGCAGTATTTT
v_call: TRBV19; d_call: -; j_call: TRBJ2-7; clone_size: -; cdr3_aa: CASTTRGGREQYF; cdr3_nt: TGTGCCAGTACCACTAGGGGAGGACGCGAGCAGTACTTC
v_call: TRBV4-1; d_call: -; j_call: TRBJ2-4; clone_size: once; cdr3_aa: CASSQEPGAGRSKNIQYF; cdr3_nt: TGCGCCAGCAGCCAAGAACCCGGGGCGGGTCGCTCCAAAAACATTCAGTACTTC
v_call: TRBV25-1; d_call: -; j_call: TRBJ1-4; clone_size: -; cdr3_aa: CASSDRANEKLFF; cdr3_nt: TGTGCCAGCAGTGACAGGGCTAATGAAAAACTGTTTTTT
v_call: TRBV6-1; d_call: TRBD2; j_call: TRBJ2-5; clone_size: -; cdr3_aa: CASRGTSGQETQYF; cdr3_nt: TGTGCCAGCAGGGGGACTAGCGGGCAAGAGACCCAGTACTTC
v_call: TRBV19; d_call: -; j_call: TRBJ1-2; clone_size: -; cdr3_aa: CASSMGFGYTF; cdr3_nt: TGTGCCAGTAGTATGGGGTTTGGCTACACCTTC
v_call: TRBV21-1; d_call: -; j_call: TRBJ2-7; clone_size: -; cdr3_aa: CASSKSIWGAWEQYF; cdr3_nt: TGTGCCAGCAGCAAAAGTATATGGGGGGCGTGGGAGCAGTACTTC
v_call: TRBV19; d_call: -; j_call: TRBJ2-7; clone_size: -; cdr3_aa: CASSIGGSYEQYF; cdr3_nt: TGTGCCAGTAGTATTGGGGGGAGCTACGAGCAGTACTTC
v_call: TRBV29-1; d_call: TRBD2; j_call: TRBJ2-3; clone_size: -; cdr3_aa: CSAWTSGGPGYLADTQYF; cdr3_nt: TGCAGCGCCTGGACTAGCGGGGGGCCAGGGTATTTGGCAGATACGCAGTATTTT
v_call: TRBV30; d_call: TRBD1; j_call: TRBJ1-4; clone_size: -; cdr3_aa: CAWNLNRDRARKLFF; cdr3_nt: TGTGCCTGGAACCTCAACCGGGACAGGGCCCGTAAACTGTTTTTT
v_call: TRBV2; d_call: TRBD2; j_call: TRBJ2-3; clone_size: -; cdr3_aa: CASSSSGNTDTQYF; cdr3_nt: TGTGCCAGCAGCTCTAGCGGAAACACAGATACGCAGTATTTT
v_call: TRBV7-9; d_call: -; j_call: TRBJ2-4; clone_size: -; cdr3_aa: CASSLAGVAANIQYF; cdr3_nt: TGTGCCAGCAGCTTAGCTGGGGTAGCTGCAAACATTCAGTACTTC
v_call: TRBV6-4; d_call: TRBD1; j_call: TRBJ2-3; clone_size: few; cdr3_aa: CASSESTGGSDTQYF; cdr3_nt: TGTGCCAGCAGCGAATCCACAGGGGGCTCAGATACGCAGTATTTT
v_call: TRBV6-4; d_call: -; j_call: TRBJ1-3; clone_size: -; cdr3_aa: CASSDRLGNTIYF; cdr3_nt: TGTGCCAGCAGTGACAGGTTGGGAAACACCATATATTTT
v_call: TRBV4-1; d_call: -; j_call: TRBJ2-7; clone_size: -; cdr3_aa: CASSPVRGGYEQYF; cdr3_nt: TGCGCCAGCAGCCCGGTGAGGGGGGGCTACGAGCAGTACTTC
v_call: TRBV14; d_call: TRBD2; j_call: TRBJ2-1; clone_size: -; cdr3_aa: CASRPAGTSCLNEQFF; cdr3_nt: TGTGCCAGCAGGCCGGCCGGGACTAGTTGTTTGAATGAGCAGTTCTTC
v_call: TRBV12-5; d_call: TRBD2; j_call: TRBJ2-1; clone_size: -; cdr3_aa: CASGFDISGGLYNEQFF; cdr3_nt: TGTGCTAGTGGTTTTGATATTAGCGGGGGATTATACAATGAGCAGTTCTTC
v_call: TRBV5-1; d_call: -; j_call: TRBJ2-7; clone_size: -; cdr3_aa: CASSLDRTYEQYF; cdr3_nt: TGCGCCAGCAGCTTGGACAGAACCTACGAGCAGTACTTC
v_call: TRBV11-2; d_call: -; j_call: TRBJ2-1; clone_size: -; cdr3_aa: CASSFKGAGNEQFF; cdr3_nt: TGTGCCAGCAGCTTTAAGGGAGCGGGCAATGAGCAGTTCTTC
v_call: TRBV12-1; d_call: -; j_call: TRBJ2-1; clone_size: once; cdr3_aa: CASSFGELAGGPSNEQFF; cdr3_nt: TGTGCCAGCAGCTTTGGGGAACTAGCGGGAGGGCCAAGCAATGAGCAGTTCTTC
v_call: TRBV6-6; d_call: -; j_call: TRBJ1-5; clone_size: -; cdr3_aa: CASSYSGGEQPQHF; cdr3_nt: TGTGCCAGCAGTTACTCGGGGGGTGAACAGCCCCAGCATTTT
v_call: TRBV28; d_call: TRBD1; j_call: TRBJ2-1; clone_size: -; cdr3_aa: CASRNPGTVDEQFF; cdr3_nt: TGTGCCAGCAGGAACCCCGGGACAGTCGATGAGCAGTTCTTC
v_call: TRBV14; d_call: TRBD2; j_call: TRBJ2-7; clone_size: few; cdr3_aa: CASSQGTSVHEQYF; cdr3_nt: TGTGCCAGCAGCCAGGGGACTAGCGTGCACGAGCAGTACTTC
v_call: TRBV9; d_call: -; j_call: TRBJ1-1; clone_size: -; cdr3_aa: CASSPQSPQGKNTEAFF; cdr3_nt: TGTGCCAGCAGCCCTCAAAGCCCGCAGGGGAAGAACACTGAAGCTTTCTTT
v_call: TRBV25-1; d_call: -; j_call: TRBJ2-5; clone_size: -; cdr3_aa: CASSPPGYQETQYF; cdr3_nt: TGTGCCAGCAGTCCCCCAGGGTACCAAGAGACCCAGTACTTC
v_call: TRBV6-5; d_call: -; j_call: TRBJ2-7; clone_size: -; cdr3_aa: CASSYSPRMSYEQYF; cdr3_nt: TGTGCCAGCAGTTACTCGCCAAGAATGTCCTACGAGCAGTACTTC
v_call: TRBV9; d_call: -; j_call: TRBJ2-2; clone_size: -; cdr3_aa: CASSVGSLNTGELFF; cdr3_nt: TGTGCCAGCAGCGTAGGATCCCTAAACACCGGGGAGCTGTTTTTT